The rows below give T cell receptor beta chains drawn from one sample of a study of blood T cell repertoires in COVID-19. Here immunoSEQ multiplex PCR was the method, and the copy in TCRdb shows in-frame clones only, minus some. The sample carries about 170,000 clones, about 90% recorded once. The sequencing input was peripheral blood. These receptors all stem from a man aged 30 to 39 with COVID-19, enrolled during active disease. CDR3s include the opening cysteine and the closing phenylalanine or tryptophan. The D gene is left open where the match is weak. For some rows the clone size is stated as once, few or many, or as a class when expanded; others skip it.

once,TRBJ1-2,NA,TRBV6-5,CASSYSWQGGSHGYTF,TGTGCCAGCAGTTACTCGTGGCAGGGAGGGAGCCATGGCTACACCTTC
NA,TRBJ1-2,NA,TRBV11-2,CASSLSPNYGYTF,TGTGCCAGCAGCCTCTCCCCTAACTATGGCTACACCTTC
NA,TRBJ1-1,NA,TRBV27,CASSSEDYTEAFF,TGTGCCAGCAGTTCGGAGGATTACACTGAAGCTTTCTTT
NA,TRBJ1-2,TRBD1,TRBV7-2,CASSTGDLYGYTF,TGTGCCAGCAGCACAGGGGATCTCTATGGCTACACCTTC
NA,TRBJ1-5,TRBD1,TRBV28,CASSGQGGGQPQHF,TGTGCCAGCAGCGGTCAGGGGGGAGGTCAGCCCCAGCATTTT
NA,TRBJ2-1,NA,TRBV18,CASSPPAYSGGPNEQFF,TGTGCCAGCTCCCCGCCTGCGTATAGCGGAGGACCCAATGAGCAGTTCTTC
few,TRBJ2-1,TRBD2,TRBV7-3,CASSRTGSGGDNEQFF,TGTGCCAGCAGCCGCACGGGTAGCGGGGGAGACAATGAGCAGTTCTTC
NA,TRBJ2-7,NA,TRBV7-2,CASSLVPLEQYF,TGTGCCAGCAGCTTAGTCCCTCTCGAGCAGTACTTC
NA,TRBJ1-2,NA,TRBV28,CASSFRDYGYTF,TGTGCCAGCAGTTTTCGTGACTATGGCTACACCTTC
NA,TRBJ2-1,TRBD2,TRBV28,CASSPRLAGLDEQFF,TGTGCCAGCAGTCCTCGACTAGCGGGATTGGATGAGCAGTTCTTC
NA,TRBJ1-2,TRBD1,TRBV18,CASSPGTGGFGYTF,TGTGCCAGCTCACCTGGGACAGGGGGCTTTGGCTACACCTTC
NA,TRBJ2-7,NA,TRBV14,CASSRIARDYEQYF,TGTGCCAGCAGCCGAATAGCGAGAGACTACGAGCAGTACTTC
NA,TRBJ2-4,TRBD2,TRBV7-9,CASSSTSGRENIQYF,TGTGCCAGCAGCTCTACTAGCGGGAGAGAGAACATTCAGTACTTC
NA,TRBJ2-7,TRBD1,TRBV23-1,CASSQSGTGGNEQYF,TGCGCCAGCAGTCAATCAGGGACAGGGGGGAACGAGCAGTACTTC
NA,TRBJ2-1,TRBD1,TRBV28,CASTTPRDRYNEQFF,TGTGCCAGCACCACACCCCGGGACAGATACAATGAGCAGTTCTTC
NA,TRBJ2-4,TRBD2,TRBV7-2,CASSSRGLAGNIQYF,TGTGCCAGCAGCTCCCGTGGACTAGCGGGGAACATTCAGTACTTC